A selection of T cell receptor beta chains follows, all from one sample in a study of blood T cell repertoires in COVID-19. The assay was immunoSEQ multiplex PCR, and TCRdb's table has in-frame clones only and misses some. The table includes 95,000 to 150,000 clones, roughly 84% detected once. The sequenced material came from PBMCs or T cells enriched from blood (not recorded which). The receptors come from a young woman who had recovered from COVID-19. The CDR3 runs from the conserved cysteine through the conserved F or W. A D gene is named only where the DNA matches it firmly.

>TRBJ2-7|TRBD1|TRBV5-1
TGCGCCAGCAGCTTGGGGCCGACAGGGGCGAACTACGAGCAGTACTTC
CASSLGPTGANYEQYF
>TRBJ2-6|TRBD2|TRBV19
TGTGCCAGTAGGCGGCTAGCGGGAGGAGCAGGGGCCAACGTCCTGACTTTC
CASRRLAGGAGANVLTF
>TRBJ1-2|NA|TRBV4-1
TGCGCCAGCAGCCAAGCCGGGGGGTTTAACGATTATGGCTACACCTTC
CASSQAGGFNDYGYTF
>TRBJ1-5|NA|TRBV21-1
TGTGCCAACAGATACAGGGGGTTGGTCGGAAGCAATCAGCCCCAGCATTTT
CANRYRGLVGSNQPQHF
>TRBJ1-3|NA|TRBV6-5
TGTGCCAGCAGATCAGGCCAGTCTGGAAACACCATATATTTT
CASRSGQSGNTIYF
>TRBJ2-7|NA|TRBV5-6
TGTGCCAGCAGCTCTGTCTACGAGCAGTACTTC
CASSSVYEQYF
>TRBJ1-2|TRBD1|TRBV5-4
TGTGCCAGCAGCTCTCAAACGGGACAGGGGGCTTATGGCTACACCTTC
CASSSQTGQGAYGYTF
>TRBJ2-3|NA|TRBV21-1
TGTGCCAGCAGCAAGACAATTGAAGACACAGATACGCAGTATTTT
CASSKTIEDTDTQYF
>TRBJ2-3|NA|TRBV5-1
TGCGCCAGCAGCTTGGTATCCGGGACTTTCTCAGATACGCAGTATTTT
CASSLVSGTFSDTQYF
>TRBJ1-6|TRBD1|TRBV30
TGTGCCTGGAAAGTAGGGGGCACCTATAATTCACCCCTCCACTTT
CAWKVGGTYNSPLHF
>TRBJ1-3|TRBD1|TRBV7-3
TGTGCCAGCAGCCCGACCGGGACAGGACTCTCTGGAAACACCATATATTTT
CASSPTGTGLSGNTIYF
>TRBJ2-1|TRBD1|TRBV4-1
TGCGCCAGCAGCCAATGGGGACAGGGAAACAATGAGCAGTTCTTC
CASSQWGQGNNEQFF
>TRBJ2-3|TRBD2|TRBV24-1
TGTGCCACCAGTGGTGGGCTAGCGGGAGTCACAGATACGCAGTATTTT
CATSGGLAGVTDTQYF
>TRBJ1-5|NA|TRBV21-1
TGTGCCAGCAGCAGCCAACCTCGGACAGGGATAAATCAGCCCCAGCATTTT
CASSSQPRTGINQPQHF
>TRBJ2-7|NA|TRBV7-3
TGTGCCAGCAGCTTAGCGGCTATGGGAGACTACGAGCAGTACTTC
CASSLAAMGDYEQYF